The sample holds many counts of the clone carrying this T cell receptor (beta chain). These data originate in a study of early T cells in non-severe SARS-CoV-2 infection. MiXCR, run by TCRdb on the 5' RACE reads, gives a single entry per CDR3 protein. The sample consists of roughly 66,000 distinct CDR3 sequences, around 9% of them appearing once. V was shortened by 6 bases and J by 5 bases, with 13 bases between the two germline ends. CDR1 and CDR2 from the germline V gene are DFQATT and SNEGSKA (reference sequence). The CDR3 has 12 amino acids. The sequenced material came from whole blood. The sequence was collected from an adult who was a healthcare worker with PCR-confirmed SARS-CoV-2 infection or an uninfected control (not recorded which). V gene TRBV20-1 combines with J gene TRBJ2-5; D unresolved. The CDR3 coding sequence is TGCAGTGCGAAACAGCCTCTGGAGACCCAGTACTTC. Protein product: CSAKQPLETQYF.